This TCR beta chain was identified in a study of T cells in Graves' hyperthyroidism and ophthalmopathy. Looking at the study overall: At the time of initial diagnosis and before any treatment, peripheral blood was collected.

There are many counts of this clonotype. Antigen unknown. General study findings and limits: In the blood, most expanded thyroid clonotypes above 0.001 appeared as well. With a median lead of roughly 6.8 months before onset, the model predicted ophthalmopathy.

Stable Graves' hyperthyroidism meant no ophthalmopathy progression within 18 months. The junction had 6 bases not matched to a gene; V was cut back by 5 bases and J by 4 bases. The germline V gene encodes CDR1 SNHLY and CDR2 FYNNEI. This CDR3 region has 15 residues. Amplification of TCR beta CDR3 regions was performed using RNA transcripts as template. HTBI primers were used for first-round RT-PCR of the TCR CDR3. TCRdb ran MiXCR on the multiplex PCR reads and lists one entry per CDR3 protein. The repertoire holds some 700,000 distinct CDR3 sequences, roughly 17% seen once, with about 14% in the top ten.

V and J are TRBV2 and TRBJ2-3; 10 bases map to TRBD2. The sequenced sample was blood. The receptor's source is a man aged 50 to 59 with Graves' hyperthyroidism. The CDR3 loop reads CASSPSGRGSDTQYF. CDR3 nucleotide sequence: TGTGCCAGCAGTCCGAGCGGGAGGGGTTCAGATACGCAGTATTTT.